A single sample is the source of the 13 T cell receptor beta chains below, sequenced in a study of high-grade serous ovarian cancer treatment subgroups. Method: immunoSEQ multiplex PCR; TCRdb's copy keeps in-frame clones and lacks some. The sample holds approximately 17,000 clones, 73% seen once. Tumor samples were taken before definitive surgery or chemotherapy. Sequenced sample: tumor tissue. The origin of the receptors is a human donor with high-grade serous ovarian cancer.

The genes are TRBV6-5 and TRBJ1-6; 7 bases agree with TRBD1. This CDR3 is built from 15 residues. The ends lost 7 bases at V and 5 bases at J; junction bases unmatched: 8. Germline V gene lookup returns CDR1 MNHEY and CDR2 SVGAGI. The CDR3 sequence: CASKETGYDNSPLHF. Written as DNA, the CDR3 is TGTGCCAGCAAGGAGACAGGGTATGATAATTCACCCCTCCACTTT.

V is TRBV20-1 and J is TRBJ2-7; D is ambiguous. The CDR3 runs 11 residues. Per the germline V gene, CDR1 is DFQATT and CDR2 is SNEGSKA (reference sequence). The DNA of the CDR3 is TGCAGGGTCGCAGACTCCTACGAGCAGTACTTC. Its protein product is CRVADSYEQYF.

This chain connects TRBV27 to TRBJ2-3, with 13 positions matching TRBD2. CDR1 is MNHEY, CDR2 SMNVEV, per germline (reference sequence). Trimming at V came to 5 bases and at J to 2 bases, leaving 4 bases not matched to a gene. There are 16 residues in the CDR3. The CDR3 loop is CASSLGTSGDTDTQYF. The CDR3 nucleotides are TGTGCCAGCAGTCTAGGGACTAGCGGGGACACAGATACGCAGTATTTT.

The V call is TRBV5-5, the J call TRBJ1-3, with D unresolved. V was clipped by 2 bases and J by 3 bases, with 9 bases between them. This CDR3 contains 14 residues. Germline-derived CDR1 and CDR2 are SGHKS and YYEKEE (reference sequence). CDR3 residues: CASSFQINGNTIYF. In nucleotides, the CDR3 is TGTGCCAGCAGCTTCCAGATCAATGGAAACACCATATATTTT. The variable domain in full, with the rest retrieved from reference TRBV5-5 and TRBJ1-3, is DAGVTQSPTHLIKTRGQQVTLRCSPISGHKSVSWYQQVLGQGPQFIFQYYEKEERGRGNFPDRFSARQFPNYSSELNVNALLLGDSALYLCASSFQINGNTIYFGEGSWLTVV.

Only one count was recorded for this clone. This chain joins TRBV5-5 and TRBJ1-4; 8 nucleotides line up with TRBD1. With 0 bases clipped from V and 5 bases from J, the junction kept 0 bases outside the gene matches. The CDR3 length is 14 residues. Germline CDR1 and CDR2: SGHKS and YYEKEE (reference sequence). CDR3 bases: TGTGCCAGCAGCTTGGGACAGGGGAATGAAAAACTGTTTTTT. This codes for CASSLGQGNEKLFF.

CDR3 sequence reads: CASSPLPDSYGYTF. DNA of the CDR3: TGCGCCAGCAGCCCACTACCCGACAGCTATGGCTACACCTTC. The chain has TRBV5-1 and TRBJ1-2; TRBD1 might be the D (5 bases). The germline CDR1 and CDR2 sequences are SGHRS and YFSETQ. V lost 4 bases and J lost 4, with 14 bases in between. This CDR3 has 14 amino acids.

The sample holds a few counts of this clone. This CDR3 is CASSVEGGETDTQYF. DNA of the CDR3: TGTGCCAGCAGCGTAGAAGGGGGCGAAACAGATACGCAGTATTTT. The chain joins TRBV9 to TRBJ2-3; 7 bases map to TRBD1. This CDR3 contains 15 residues. After removal of 0 bases from V and 3 bases from J, the junction contained 4 bases not matched to a gene. Per the germline V gene, CDR1 is SGDLS and CDR2 is YYNGEE.

This clone was detected a few times. The rearrangement uses TRBV6-1 and TRBJ1-1; D ambiguous. V shed 5 bases and J shed 2 bases, with 9 bases lying between them. The germline V gene has CDR1 MNHNS and CDR2 SASEGT. The CDR3 has 13 amino acids. The CDR3 bases are TGTGCCAGCAGTACCACAATAAACACTGAAGCTTTCTTT. Its translation: CASSTTINTEAFF.

J is TRBJ2-5 and V is TRBV7-2, with 10 positions matching TRBD2. This CDR3 contains 15 residues. V lost 0 bases, J lost 5 bases, and 3 bases stayed unmatched. Germline V gene sequence: CDR1 SGHTA, CDR2 FQGNSA. CDR3 in amino acids: CASSLAGTSAETQYF. CDR3 DNA: TGTGCCAGCAGCTTAGCCGGGACTAGCGCCGAGACCCAGTACTTC.

V is TRBV27 and J is TRBJ1-1, with no clear D. V lost 3 bases and J 7 bases, leaving 12 bases between the germline ends. This CDR3 spans 13 amino acids. The V gene's germline CDR1 is MNHEY and CDR2 SMNVEV (reference sequence). CDR3: CASSFHWRGEAFF. CDR3 coding DNA: TGTGCCAGCAGTTTTCATTGGCGCGGTGAAGCTTTCTTT.

There are a few counts of this clone. The chain couples TRBV2 to TRBJ2-7; D gene uncertain. Germline CDR1 is SNHLY and CDR2 is FYNNEI. Trimming shortened V by 7 bases and J by 5 bases, and 21 bases separated the two germline ends. The CDR3 loop spans 15 amino acids. CDR3 sequence reads: CASTGLLGFGDEQYF. The CDR3 nucleotides read TGTGCCAGCACCGGGTTGCTCGGTTTTGGTGACGAGCAGTACTTC.

This chain connects TRBV28 to TRBJ1-2; tentative D call: TRBD1 (6 bases). This CDR3 has 15 residues. Germline loops: CDR1 MDHEN, CDR2 SYDVKM. V was shortened by 8 bases and J by 5 bases, with 21 bases between the two germline ends. The DNA of the CDR3 is TGTGCCAGCGAGGGTAGGGCGACAGGCCAGTATGGCTACACCTTC. Translation gives CASEGRATGQYGYTF.

This chain connects TRBV30 to TRBJ1-2; 7 nucleotides line up with TRBD1. This CDR3 is 14 amino acids long. The junction had 10 bases not matched to a gene; V was cut back by 4 bases and J by 5 bases. CDR1 is GTSNPN, CDR2 SVGIG, per germline (reference sequence). The CDR3 is CAWTRSGTVYGYTF. Written as DNA, the CDR3 is TGTGCCTGGACCCGCTCCGGGACAGTGTATGGCTACACCTTC.